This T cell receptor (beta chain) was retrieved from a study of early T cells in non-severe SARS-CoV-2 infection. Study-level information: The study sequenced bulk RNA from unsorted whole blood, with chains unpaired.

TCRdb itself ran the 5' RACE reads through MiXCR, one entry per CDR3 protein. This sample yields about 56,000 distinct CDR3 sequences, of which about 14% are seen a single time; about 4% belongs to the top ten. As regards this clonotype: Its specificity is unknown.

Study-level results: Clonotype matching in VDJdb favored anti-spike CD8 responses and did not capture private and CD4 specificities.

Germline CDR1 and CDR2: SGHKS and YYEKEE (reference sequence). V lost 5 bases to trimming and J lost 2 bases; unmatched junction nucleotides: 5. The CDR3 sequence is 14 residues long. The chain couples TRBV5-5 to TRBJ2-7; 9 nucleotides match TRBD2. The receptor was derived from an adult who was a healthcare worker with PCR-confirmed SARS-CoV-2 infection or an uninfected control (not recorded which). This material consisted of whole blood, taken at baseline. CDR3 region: CASRPTSGTYEQYF. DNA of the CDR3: TGTGCCAGCAGGCCGACTAGCGGAACCTACGAGCAGTACTTC.